These T cell receptor beta chains were read from a single sample in a study of cytomegalovirus exposure and HLA in healthy donors. Profiled with immunoSEQ multiplex PCR; TCRdb holds only in-frame clones, not every one. This sample has about 120,000 clones, with 80% found just once. Sequenced sample: PBMCs. The source is a male donor in good health and CMV-seronegative. CDR3s include the opening cysteine and the closing phenylalanine or tryptophan.

>TRBV5-6|TRBJ2-4
CASSWRPGDIQYF
>TRBV4-3|TRBJ2-5
CASSQDHTAQETQYF
>TRBV6-1|TRBJ2-3
CASTGTGITDTQYF
>TRBV7-9|TRBJ1-1
CASSLVATGEAFF
>TRBV25-1|TRBJ2-5
CASSEGGQGGETQYF
>TRBV10-3|TRBJ2-4
CAISLDRYDIQYF
>TRBV5-1|TRBJ1-2
CASRITDSNYGYTF
>TRBV6-5|TRBJ2-1
CASSPPGANEQFF
>TRBV9|TRBJ1-6
CASSPRDSHNSPLHF
>TRBV5-1|TRBJ2-2
CASKAGETGELFF
>TRBV7-9|TRBJ1-1
CASTGPIRDRAEAFF
>TRBV28|TRBJ1-5
CASRTSGQQPQHF
>TRBV7-9|TRBJ2-1
CASSPPFAGGIYNEQFF
>TRBV11-2|TRBJ1-4
CASQLKRTNEKLFF
>TRBV19|TRBJ2-3
CASSIFLAVTDTQYF
>TRBV19|TRBJ2-2
CASSLRDFGWENTGELFF
>TRBV15|TRBJ2-4
CATSRGLAGGPIAKNSQYF
>TRBV6-1|TRBJ1-1
CASRGGQGRTEAFF
>TRBV10-3|TRBJ1-2
CAIQGALRGYTF
>TRBV5-8|TRBJ2-2
CASSPTSGRLSGELFF
>TRBV5-1|TRBJ2-2
CASSLEVGGGELFF
>TRBV21-1|TRBJ1-1
CASIRGPAAFF
>TRBV2|TRBJ2-6
CASNLVGSGANGLTF